This T cell receptor beta chain appears in the sequencing data of a study of blood T cell repertoires in COVID-19. Produced via immunoSEQ multiplex PCR; TCRdb's table is partial and in-frame only. The sample has 200,000 to 250,000 clones; around four fifths are singletons. The table lists this clone with a few counts. Germline V gives CDR1 MNHEY, CDR2 SMNVEV (reference sequence). The CDR3 totals 15 residues. The ends were cut back, 3 bases at V and 4 bases at J, with 15 bases in the middle. Sequences were obtained from peripheral blood. The V gene is TRBV27, the J gene TRBJ1-2; D is unresolved. This receptor was taken from a young man with active or convalescent COVID-19. The CDR3 region is CASSLDLRGIYGYTF. CDR3 DNA: TGTGCCAGCAGTTTGGACCTCCGGGGAATCTATGGCTACACCTTC.